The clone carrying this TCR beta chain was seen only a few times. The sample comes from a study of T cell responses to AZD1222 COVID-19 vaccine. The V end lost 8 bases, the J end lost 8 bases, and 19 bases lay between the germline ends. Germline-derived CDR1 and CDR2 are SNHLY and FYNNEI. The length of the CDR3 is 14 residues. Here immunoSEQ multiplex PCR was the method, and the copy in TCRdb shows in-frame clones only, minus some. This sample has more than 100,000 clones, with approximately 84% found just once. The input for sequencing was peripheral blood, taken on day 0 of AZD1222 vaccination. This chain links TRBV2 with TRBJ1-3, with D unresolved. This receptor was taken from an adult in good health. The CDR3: CASRVVGQADTIYF. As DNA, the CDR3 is TGTGCCAGCCGAGTGGTAGGGCAGGCGGACACCATATATTTT.